This passage covers 13 T cell receptor beta chains from one sample sequenced in a study of blood T cell repertoires in COVID-19. The table came from immunoSEQ multiplex PCR; TCRdb's copy has only in-frame clones and leaves some out. The table records about 70,000 clones, 70% to 80% of them present only once. The sample taken for sequencing was peripheral blood. Receptors were obtained from a human donor in a cohort sampled during active COVID-19.

The J gene is TRBJ1-1, the V gene TRBV3-1 (or the pseudogene TRBV3-2), with D possibly TRBD1 on 6 matching bases. Trimming pared 4 bases from V and 1 base from J, leaving 16 bases between. The CDR3 extends over 16 amino acids. The germline gives CDR1 LGHDT, CDR2 YNNKEL (reference sequence). For the CDR3, the DNA is TGTGCCAGCAGCCGCGGACATTTAGGGGGGAACACTGAAGCTTTCTTT. It specifies CASSRGHLGGNTEAFF.

CDR3 in amino acids: CASSLQENTEAFF. The CDR3 region has the DNA TGTGCCAGCAGCTTACAGGAGAACACTGAAGCTTTCTTT. The chain is built from TRBV7-9 and TRBJ1-1, with D hard to call. The CDR3 sequence is 13 residues long. Trimming stripped 2 bases from V and 1 base from J, with 5 bases between. The V gene's germline CDR1 is SEHNR and CDR2 FQNEAQ (reference sequence). The entire variable domain, with the rest obtained from reference TRBV7-9 and TRBJ1-1, is as follows: DTGVSQNPRHKITKRGQNVTFRCDPISEHNRLYWYRQTLGQGPEFLTYFQNEAQLEKSRLLSDRFSAERPKGSFSTLEIQRTEQGDSAMYLCASSLQENTEAFFGQGTRLTVV.

J is TRBJ2-7 and V is TRBV6-6; TRBD2 aligns across 16 bases. The V segment lost 7 bases and the J segment 2 bases; nucleotides outside the gene matches: 5. The length of the CDR3 is 16 residues. Germline V CDR1 and CDR2: MNHNY, SVGAGI (reference sequence). CDR3 nucleotides: TGTGCCAGCAACGCCGGGACTAGCGGGAGGGCCTACGAGCAGTACTTC. It yields the protein CASNAGTSGRAYEQYF.

V and J are TRBV6-4 and TRBJ2-2, with TRBD1 matching over 7 bases. The CDR3 consists of 14 residues. The junction had 4 bases not matched to a gene; V was cut back by 3 bases and J by 6 bases. Germline V gene lookup returns CDR1 MRHNA and CDR2 SNTAGT. CDR3 in amino acids: CASSERQGAGELFF. The CDR3 bases are TGTGCCAGCAGTGAGAGACAGGGTGCCGGGGAGCTGTTTTTT.

This clone was detected only a few times. V usage is TRBV30 and J usage is TRBJ2-2; the D gene is possibly TRBD2 (7 bases). V was cut by 3 bases and J by 6 bases, with 11 bases left in between. The germline V gene encodes CDR1 GTSNPN and CDR2 SVGIG (reference sequence). The CDR3 is 13 residues long. The CDR3 spells CAWRLGGAGELFF. Here the CDR3 DNA reads TGTGCCTGGAGGCTAGGGGGGGCCGGGGAGCTGTTTTTT. The variable domain in full, completed from reference TRBV30 and TRBJ2-2, reads SQTIHQWPATLVQPVGSPLSLECTVEGTSNPNLYWYRQAAGRGLQLLFYSVGIGQISSEVPQNLSASRPQDRQFILSSKKLLLSDSGFYLCAWRLGGAGELFFGEGSRLTVL.

The chain couples TRBV24-1 to TRBJ1-1; tentatively, D is TRBD1 (6 bases). The V gene's germline CDR1 is KGHDR and CDR2 SFDVKD. This CDR3 is built from 13 residues. V gave up 7 bases and J gave up 4 bases, with 12 bases separating them. The CDR3 DNA sequence: TGTGCCACCAGACAGGGTCGGACCACTGAAGCTTTCTTT. It specifies CATRQGRTTEAFF.

The chain joins TRBV5-1 to TRBJ1-3, with D maybe TRBD1 (5 bases). The CDR3 contains 15 residues. Trimming removed 4 bases at V and 4 bases at J, with 15 bases between. The germline CDR1 and CDR2 sequences are SGHRS and YFSETQ. The CDR3 nucleotides are TGCGCCAGCAGCCCATCCCAGGGCGCCGGAAACACCATATATTTT. Protein product: CASSPSQGAGNTIYF.

The rearrangement links TRBV11-2 to TRBJ1-1; no clear D gene. CDR1 and CDR2 from the germline V gene are SGHAT and FQNNGV. This CDR3 is built from 16 residues. Trimming shortened V by 0 bases and J by 1 base, and 12 bases separated the two germline ends. CDR3 sequence (DNA): TGTGCCAGCAGCTTAGAGATGGGCAGGAAGAACACTGAAGCTTTCTTT. Its protein is CASSLEMGRKNTEAFF.

The chain is built from TRBV28 and TRBJ2-1; a weak D match, TRBD2 (6 bases). V was shortened by 5 bases and J by 0 bases, with 11 bases between the two germline ends. Germline V gene lookup returns CDR1 MDHEN and CDR2 SYDVKM. The CDR3 covers 15 residues. CDR3 DNA sequence: TGTGCCAGCAGTACGGCGGGAAGCTCCTACAATGAGCAGTTCTTC. As protein: CASSTAGSSYNEQFF.

J is TRBJ1-2 and V is TRBV29-1; perhaps TRBD1 as D (5 bases). The V gene lost 4 bases and the J gene lost 4 bases, with 7 bases spanning the gap. From germline, CDR1 is SQVTM and CDR2 ANQGSEA. The CDR3 runs to 11 residues. This CDR3 reads CSVGTGYGYTF. CDR3 DNA sequence: TGCAGCGTTGGTACAGGCTATGGCTACACCTTC.

J is TRBJ1-6 and V is TRBV5-6, with 10 bases lining up with TRBD1. Germline CDR1 and CDR2: SGHDT and YYEEEE. The CDR3 is 16 residues long. The trim removed 0 bases at V and 7 bases at J, leaving 4 bases unmatched. CDR3 in DNA: TGTGCCAGCAGCTTGGGGGGACAGGGGTTGAATTCACCCCTCCACTTT. Encoded protein: CASSLGGQGLNSPLHF.

This clone turned up a few times. J is TRBJ2-7 and V is TRBV5-5; TRBD1 matches 8 bases. The V and J ends lost 4 bases and 4 bases, in that order; junction bases with no gene match: 10. Per germline, CDR1 SGHKS and CDR2 YYEKEE (reference sequence). The CDR3 has 15 amino acids. The CDR3 loop is CASSKQIQGEYEQYF. The CDR3 DNA reads TGTGCCAGCAGCAAACAAATACAGGGGGAGTACGAGCAGTACTTC.

The chain has TRBV28 and TRBJ2-7; 11 nucleotides align to TRBD2. The CDR3 contains 16 residues. Germline V gene lookup returns CDR1 MDHEN and CDR2 SYDVKM. With V trimmed by 5 bases and J by 3 bases, 9 bases remained unmatched. The CDR3 spells CASSRLAGRAVYEQYF. CDR3 DNA: TGTGCCAGCAGTAGACTAGCGGGACGGGCGGTCTACGAGCAGTACTTC.